This T cell receptor (beta chain) was sequenced in a study of T cells in Graves' hyperthyroidism and ophthalmopathy. Study-level background: Peripheral blood sampling occurred at initial diagnosis, before any treatment.

What was amplified from RNA transcripts were TCR beta CDR3 regions. HTBI primers drove first-round RT-PCR of the TCR CDR3. TCRdb reanalysed the multiplex PCR reads using MiXCR and keeps one entry per CDR3 protein. The sample comprises under 600,000 distinct CDR3 sequences, more than 15% of which are singletons, and approximately 3.5% rests with the top ten. There are a few counts of this clonotype. Its antigen is still unknown. Diagnoses were established using clinical symptoms, serum thyroxine and TRAb, thyroid ultrasound and orbital computed tomography. Fresh 10 ml peripheral blood yielded PBMCs. The study's findings and limits: Stable hyperthyroidism was separated from ophthalmopathy by a model based on 13 V-J features.

The germline V gene has CDR1 SGHRS and CDR2 YFSETQ. The ends lost 7 bases at V and 5 bases at J; junction bases unmatched: 9. The CDR3 has 14 amino acids. This clonotype was obtained from a woman in her thirties or forties with Graves' ophthalmopathy. The V call is TRBV5-1, the J call TRBJ2-5; 9 bases map to TRBD2. Sequenced: blood. The CDR3, as DNA: TGCGCCAGCTCGGCGGGAGGGCCCGGGGAGACCCAGTACTTC. Amino acids: CASSAGGPGETQYF.